The source of this T cell receptor beta chain is a study of shared clonotypes between healthy human individuals. Study-level background: Used for every donor were three CD4 naive, three CD4 memory, two CD8 naive and one CD8 memory plate.

Here immunoSEQ multiplex PCR was the method, and the copy in TCRdb shows in-frame clones only, minus some. This sample yields approximately 2,300,000 clones, of which 85% to 95% are seen a single time; about 0.36% belongs to the top ten. This CDR3 spans 14 amino acids. CDR1 and CDR2 from the germline V gene are LGHNA and YNFKEQ. The V end lost 4 bases, the J end lost 1 base, and 9 bases lay between the germline ends. V gene TRBV4-2 combines with J gene TRBJ2-3; D gene uncertain. The sample taken for sequencing was naive CD4+ T cells from PBMCs. The subset is: CD45RA+ positively selected. This receptor was obtained from a man younger than 35 in good health. Some clones in this sample may be carry-over from other donors' samples. The CDR3 DNA follows: TGTGCCAGCAGCCCGATAGTTGGCACAGATACGCAGTATTTT. It is translated as CASSPIVGTDTQYF.